This T cell receptor beta chain was sequenced in a study of cytomegalovirus exposure and HLA in healthy donors. Overall study context: HLA-typed donors contributed around 85 million unique TCRs, which were held in an early data release.

60 Vbeta and 13 Jbeta primers were used in PCR. Clones were read by immunoSEQ multiplex PCR, and TCRdb kept only the in-frame ones, dropping some. The sample yields 300,000 or so clones, around four fifths seen once. Note on this clone: Its antigen is unknown.

Broader study findings: Reported results showed that the classifier diagnosed cytomegalovirus status with high specificity and sensitivity.

The specimen was PBMCs. The receptor's source is a woman between 40 and 55 years old in good health and CMV-seropositive.

CDR3 amino acids: CASSSRQALGDTGELFF. In nucleotides, the CDR3 is TGTGCCAGTAGTTCGAGACAGGCCTTGGGGGACACCGGGGAGCTGTTTTTT. The chain couples TRBV19 to TRBJ2-2; D possibly corresponds to TRBD1 (6 bases). Trimming stripped 5 bases from V and 3 bases from J, with 19 bases between. This CDR3 is built from 17 residues. Germline-derived CDR1 and CDR2 are LNHDA and SQIVND (reference sequence).